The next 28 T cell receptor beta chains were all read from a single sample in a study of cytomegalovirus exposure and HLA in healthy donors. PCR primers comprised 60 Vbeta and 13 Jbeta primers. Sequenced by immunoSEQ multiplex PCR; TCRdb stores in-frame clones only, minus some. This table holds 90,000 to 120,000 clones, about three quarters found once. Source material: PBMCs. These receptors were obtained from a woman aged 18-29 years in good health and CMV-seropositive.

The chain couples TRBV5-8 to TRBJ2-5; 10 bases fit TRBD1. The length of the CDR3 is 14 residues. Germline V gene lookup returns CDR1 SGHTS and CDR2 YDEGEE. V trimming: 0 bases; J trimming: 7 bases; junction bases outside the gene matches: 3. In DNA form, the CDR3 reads TGTGCCAGCAGCTTGGAGGGGACAGGGGCGACCCAGTACTTC. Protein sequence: CASSLEGTGATQYF.

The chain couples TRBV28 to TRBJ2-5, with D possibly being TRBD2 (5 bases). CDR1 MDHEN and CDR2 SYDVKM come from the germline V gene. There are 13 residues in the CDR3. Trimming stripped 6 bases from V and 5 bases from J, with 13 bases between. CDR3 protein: CASRETSYETQYF. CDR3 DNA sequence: TGTGCCAGCAGGGAAACTAGTTACGAGACCCAGTACTTC. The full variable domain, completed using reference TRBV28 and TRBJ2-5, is DVKVTQSSRYLVKRTGEKVFLECVQDMDHENMFWYRQDPGLGLRLIYFSYDVKMKEKGDIPEGYSVSREKKERFSLILESASTNQTSMYLCASRETSYETQYFGPGTRLLVL.

The CDR3 sequence: CAWSVTSGMYNEQFF. The DNA of the CDR3 is TGTGCCTGGAGTGTAACTAGCGGGATGTACAATGAGCAGTTCTTC. The gene calls are TRBV30 and TRBJ2-1; 10 nucleotides match TRBD2. The trim removed 0 bases at V and 4 bases at J, leaving 3 bases unmatched. In germline, CDR1 is GTSNPN, CDR2 SVGIG (reference sequence). This CDR3 has 15 residues. Full variable domain (missing parts from reference TRBV30 and TRBJ2-1): SQTIHQWPATLVQPVGSPLSLECTVEGTSNPNLYWYRQAAGRGLQLLFYSVGIGQISSEVPQNLSASRPQDRQFILSSKKLLLSDSGFYLCAWSVTSGMYNEQFFGPGTRLTVL.

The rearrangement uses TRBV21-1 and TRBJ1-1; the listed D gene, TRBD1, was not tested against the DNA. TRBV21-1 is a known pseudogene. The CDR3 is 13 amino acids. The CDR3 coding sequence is TGTGCCACGATAACTACAGGGGGCACTGAAGCTTTCTTT. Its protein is CATITTGGTEAFF.

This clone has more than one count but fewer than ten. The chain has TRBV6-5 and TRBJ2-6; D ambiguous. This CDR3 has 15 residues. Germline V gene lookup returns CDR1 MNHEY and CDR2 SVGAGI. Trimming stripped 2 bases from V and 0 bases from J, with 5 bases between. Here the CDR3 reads CASSYLRSGANVLTF. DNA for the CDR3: TGTGCCAGCAGTTACCTACGCTCTGGGGCCAACGTCCTGACTTTC.

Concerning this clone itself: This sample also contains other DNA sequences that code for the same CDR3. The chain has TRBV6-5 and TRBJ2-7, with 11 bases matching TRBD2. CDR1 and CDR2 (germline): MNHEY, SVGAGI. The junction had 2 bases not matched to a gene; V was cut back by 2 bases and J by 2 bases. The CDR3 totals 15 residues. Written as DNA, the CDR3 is TGTGCCAGCAGTTACGGGACTAGCGGAACCTACGAGCAGTACTTC. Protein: CASSYGTSGTYEQYF.

The CDR3, as DNA: TGTGCCTGGAGTGTATCTGGGGCTAGCAATCAGCCCCAGCATTTT. This codes for CAWSVSGASNQPQHF. The chain has TRBV30 and TRBJ1-5; D is possibly TRBD1 (5 bases). Germline V gene sequence: CDR1 GTSNPN, CDR2 SVGIG (reference sequence). The CDR3 totals 15 residues. V shed 0 bases and J shed 0 bases, with 9 bases lying between them.

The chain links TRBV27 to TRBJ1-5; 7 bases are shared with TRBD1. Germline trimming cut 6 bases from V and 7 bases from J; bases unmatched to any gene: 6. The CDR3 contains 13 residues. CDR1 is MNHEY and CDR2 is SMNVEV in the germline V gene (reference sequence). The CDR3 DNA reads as TGTGCCAGCAGCTACACAGGGGACCAGCCCCAGCATTTT. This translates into CASSYTGDQPQHF.

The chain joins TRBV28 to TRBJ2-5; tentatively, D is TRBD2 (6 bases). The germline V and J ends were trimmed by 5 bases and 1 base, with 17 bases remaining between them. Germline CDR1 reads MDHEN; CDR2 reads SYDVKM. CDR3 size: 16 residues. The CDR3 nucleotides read TGTGCCAGCAGTGAGTCTGGGGCGGGACTCCAAGAGACCCAGTACTTC. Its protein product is CASSESGAGLQETQYF. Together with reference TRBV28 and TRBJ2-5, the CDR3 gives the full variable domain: DVKVTQSSRYLVKRTGEKVFLECVQDMDHENMFWYRQDPGLGLRLIYFSYDVKMKEKGDIPEGYSVSREKKERFSLILESASTNQTSMYLCASSESGAGLQETQYFGPGTRLLVL.

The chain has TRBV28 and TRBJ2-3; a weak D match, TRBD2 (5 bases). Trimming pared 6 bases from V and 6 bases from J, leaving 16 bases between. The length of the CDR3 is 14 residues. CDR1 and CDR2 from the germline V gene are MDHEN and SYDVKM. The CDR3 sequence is CASSFDYTLDTQYF. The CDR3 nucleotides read TGTGCCAGCAGCTTTGACTATACCTTGGATACGCAGTATTTT.

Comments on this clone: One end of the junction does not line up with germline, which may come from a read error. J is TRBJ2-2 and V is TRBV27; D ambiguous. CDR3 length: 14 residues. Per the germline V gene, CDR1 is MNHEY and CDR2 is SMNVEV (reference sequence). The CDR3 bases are TGTGCCAGCAGATTATATTGGGCGACCGGGGAGCTGTTTTTT. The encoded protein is CASRLYWATGELFF.

The chain's CDR3 is CASSSGFNYGYTF. DNA of the CDR3: TGTGCCAGCAGTTCGGGGTTTAACTATGGCTACACCTTC. This rearrangement joins TRBV28 to TRBJ1-2; D uncertain. Germline V CDR1 and CDR2: MDHEN, SYDVKM. This CDR3 has 13 amino acids. V lost 4 bases, J lost 1 base, and 7 bases lay in between.

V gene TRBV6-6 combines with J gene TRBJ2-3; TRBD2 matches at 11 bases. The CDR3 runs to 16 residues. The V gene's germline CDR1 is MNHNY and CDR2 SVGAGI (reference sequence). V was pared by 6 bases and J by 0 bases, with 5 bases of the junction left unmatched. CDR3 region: CASSWGLADSTDTQYF. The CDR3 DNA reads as TGTGCCAGCAGCTGGGGACTAGCGGATAGCACAGATACGCAGTATTTT.

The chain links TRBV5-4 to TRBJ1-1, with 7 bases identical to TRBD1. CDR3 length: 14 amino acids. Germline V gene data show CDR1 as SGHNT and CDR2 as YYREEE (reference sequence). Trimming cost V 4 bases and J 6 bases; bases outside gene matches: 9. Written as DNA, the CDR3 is TGTGCCAGCAGCCCAAACAGGGGTGGGGCTGAAGCTTTCTTT. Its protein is CASSPNRGGAEAFF.

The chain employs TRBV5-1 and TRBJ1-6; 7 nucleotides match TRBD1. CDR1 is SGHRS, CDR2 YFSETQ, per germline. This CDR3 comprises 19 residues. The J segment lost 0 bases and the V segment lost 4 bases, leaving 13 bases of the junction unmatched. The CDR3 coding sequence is TGCGCCAGCAGCAACGGACAGGCCATTACGAGCTCCTATAATTCACCCCTCCACTTT. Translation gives CASSNGQAITSSYNSPLHF.

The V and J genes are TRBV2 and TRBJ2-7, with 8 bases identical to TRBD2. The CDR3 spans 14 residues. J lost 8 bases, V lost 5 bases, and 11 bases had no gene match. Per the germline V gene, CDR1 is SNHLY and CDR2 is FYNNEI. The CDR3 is CASSQPGLVLQQYF. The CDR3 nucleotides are TGTGCCAGCAGTCAGCCGGGACTAGTATTACAGCAGTACTTC.

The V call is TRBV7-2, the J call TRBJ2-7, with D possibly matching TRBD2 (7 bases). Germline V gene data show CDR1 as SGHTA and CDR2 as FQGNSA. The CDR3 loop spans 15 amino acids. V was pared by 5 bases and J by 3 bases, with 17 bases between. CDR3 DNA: TGTGCCAGCAGCGAGGGGGGGAAATTGGGCTACGAGCAGTACTTC. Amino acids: CASSEGGKLGYEQYF.

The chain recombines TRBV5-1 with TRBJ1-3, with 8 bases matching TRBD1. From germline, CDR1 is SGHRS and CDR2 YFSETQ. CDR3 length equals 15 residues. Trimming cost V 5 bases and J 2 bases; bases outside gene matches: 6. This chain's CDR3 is CASRMQGATGNTIYF. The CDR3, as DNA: TGCGCCAGCAGAATGCAGGGGGCAACTGGAAACACCATATATTTT. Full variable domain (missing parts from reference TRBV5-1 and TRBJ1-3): KAGVTQTPRYLIKTRGQQVTLSCSPISGHRSVSWYQQTPGQGLQFLFEYFSETQRNKGNFPGRFSGRQFSNSRSEMNVSTLELGDSALYLCASRMQGATGNTIYFGEGSWLTVV.

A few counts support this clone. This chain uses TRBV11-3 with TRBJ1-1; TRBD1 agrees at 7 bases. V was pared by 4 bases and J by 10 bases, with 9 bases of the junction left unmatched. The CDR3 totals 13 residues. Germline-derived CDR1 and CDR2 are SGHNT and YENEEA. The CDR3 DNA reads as TGTGCCAGCAGCTCGGAACGACAGGGAACAGCTTTCTTT. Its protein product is CASSSERQGTAFF.

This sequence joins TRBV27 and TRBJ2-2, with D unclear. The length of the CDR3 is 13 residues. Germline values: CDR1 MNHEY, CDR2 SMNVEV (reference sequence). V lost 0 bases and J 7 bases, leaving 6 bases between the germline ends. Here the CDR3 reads CASSLSRFGELFF. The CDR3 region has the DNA TGTGCCAGCAGTTTATCACGGTTCGGGGAGCTGTTTTTT.

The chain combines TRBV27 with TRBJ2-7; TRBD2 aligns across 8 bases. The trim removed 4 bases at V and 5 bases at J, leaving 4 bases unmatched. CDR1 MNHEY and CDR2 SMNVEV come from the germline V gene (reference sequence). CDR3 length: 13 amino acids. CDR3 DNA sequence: TGTGCCAGCAGTTATGGACTAGCCAACGAGCAGTACTTC. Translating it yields CASSYGLANEQYF.

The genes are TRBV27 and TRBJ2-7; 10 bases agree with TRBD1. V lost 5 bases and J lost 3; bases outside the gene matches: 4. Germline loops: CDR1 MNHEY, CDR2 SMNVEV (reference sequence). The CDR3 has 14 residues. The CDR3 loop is CASSKDRGYYEQYF. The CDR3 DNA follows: TGTGCCAGCAGTAAGGACAGGGGGTACTACGAGCAGTACTTC.

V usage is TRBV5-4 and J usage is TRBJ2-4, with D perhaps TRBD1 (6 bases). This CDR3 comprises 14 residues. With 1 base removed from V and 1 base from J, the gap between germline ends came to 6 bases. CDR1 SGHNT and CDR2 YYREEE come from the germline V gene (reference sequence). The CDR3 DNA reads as TGTGCCAGCAGCTTGACAGGGGCCAAAAACATTCAGTACTTC. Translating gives CASSLTGAKNIQYF.

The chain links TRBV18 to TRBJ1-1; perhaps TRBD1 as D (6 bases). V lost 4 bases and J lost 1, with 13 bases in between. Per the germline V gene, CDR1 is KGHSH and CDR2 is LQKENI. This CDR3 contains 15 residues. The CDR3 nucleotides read TGTGCCAGCTCACAGATAGGACAGTCGAACACTGAAGCTTTCTTT. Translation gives CASSQIGQSNTEAFF.

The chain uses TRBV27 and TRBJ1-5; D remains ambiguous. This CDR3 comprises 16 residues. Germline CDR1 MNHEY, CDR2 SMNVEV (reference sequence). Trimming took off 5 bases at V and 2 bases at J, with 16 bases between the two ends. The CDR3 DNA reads TGTGCCAGCAGTCTCGGCCGACCGGGTGGCAATCAGCCCCAGCATTTT. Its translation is CASSLGRPGGNQPQHF.

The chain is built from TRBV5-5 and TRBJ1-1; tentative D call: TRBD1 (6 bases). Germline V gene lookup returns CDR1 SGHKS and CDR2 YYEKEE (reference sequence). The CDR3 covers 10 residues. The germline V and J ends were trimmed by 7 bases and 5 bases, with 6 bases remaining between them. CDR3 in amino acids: CASQGTEAFF. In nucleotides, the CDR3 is TGTGCCAGCCAGGGGACTGAAGCTTTCTTT.

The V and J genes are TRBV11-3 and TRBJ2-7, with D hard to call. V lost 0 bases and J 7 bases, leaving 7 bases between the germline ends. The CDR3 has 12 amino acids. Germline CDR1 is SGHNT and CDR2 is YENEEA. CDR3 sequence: CASSLDLAEQYF. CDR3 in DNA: TGTGCCAGCAGCTTAGATCTGGCAGAGCAGTACTTC.

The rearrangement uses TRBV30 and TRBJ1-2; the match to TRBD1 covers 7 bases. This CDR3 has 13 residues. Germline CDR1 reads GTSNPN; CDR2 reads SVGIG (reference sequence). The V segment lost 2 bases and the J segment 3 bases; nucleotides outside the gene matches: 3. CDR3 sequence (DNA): TGTGCCTGGAGTTACGGGACAGACTATGGCTACACCTTC. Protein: CAWSYGTDYGYTF. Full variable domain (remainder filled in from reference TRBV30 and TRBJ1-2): SQTIHQWPATLVQPVGSPLSLECTVEGTSNPNLYWYRQAAGRGLQLLFYSVGIGQISSEVPQNLSASRPQDRQFILSSKKLLLSDSGFYLCAWSYGTDYGYTFGSGTRLTVV.